These 31 T cell receptor beta chains were all obtained from the same sample, sequenced in a study of T cells in Graves' hyperthyroidism and ophthalmopathy. Using RNA transcripts as the source, TCR beta CDR3 regions were amplified. TCR CDR3 underwent first-round RT-PCR with the HTBI primer set. MiXCR was run by TCRdb on the multiplex PCR reads, yielding one entry per CDR3 protein. There are some 700,000 distinct CDR3 sequences in the sample; around a sixth occur only once, and roughly a sixth lies in the top ten. The sequenced sample was blood. The origin of the receptors is a man in his fifties or sixties with Graves' hyperthyroidism.

This clonotype was detected many times. V is TRBV20-1 and J is TRBJ2-7; 7 bases align to TRBD2. CDR1 is DFQATT, CDR2 SNEGSKA, per germline (reference sequence). The CDR3 runs to 14 residues. V shed 3 bases and J 3 bases; nucleotides not matched to a gene: 8. CDR3 sequence reads: CSAREAGVGYEQYF. CDR3 nucleotides: TGCAGTGCTAGGGAGGCGGGAGTAGGCTACGAGCAGTACTTC.

To note about this clonotype: A much larger clone lies a single base off, so this may be a read error. This rearrangement joins TRBV6-5 to TRBJ1-5; D not resolved. TRBJ2-3 matches the DNA end more closely, so the J call is doubtful. The CDR3 length is 16 residues. Germline CDR1 and CDR2: MNHEY and SVGAGI. CDR3 DNA: TGTGCCAGCAGTTACTCTGAGCCGGCAGGCAATCAGCCCCAGTATTTT. It encodes CASSYSEPAGNQPQYF.

In its sample, this clonotype was seen many times. This chain joins TRBV16 and TRBJ2-7; 14 nucleotides match TRBD2. Looked up from germline, CDR1 is KGHSY and CDR2 is FQNENV. The CDR3 totals 20 residues. The junction had 13 bases not matched to a gene; V was cut back by 0 bases and J by 3 bases. The CDR3 region is CASSQSGYISGLAGGYEQYF. In DNA form, the CDR3 reads TGTGCCAGCAGCCAATCGGGCTATATTTCTGGACTAGCGGGAGGCTACGAGCAGTACTTC.

This clonotype was observed a handful of times. The chain employs TRBV20-1 and TRBJ1-2, with D hard to call. This CDR3 comprises 13 residues. Trimming pared 4 bases from V and 2 bases from J, leaving 11 bases between. CDR1 is DFQATT, CDR2 SNEGSKA, per germline (reference sequence). For the CDR3, the DNA is TGCAGTGCTATATTACAGAGGAACTATGGCTACACCTTC. Translating it yields CSAILQRNYGYTF.

The chain carries TRBV28 and TRBJ1-1; possibly TRBD1 for D (6 bases). The CDR3 totals 12 residues. Germline V gene data show CDR1 as MDHEN and CDR2 as SYDVKM. The germline V and J ends were trimmed by 5 bases and 3 bases, with 7 bases remaining between them. The CDR3 DNA sequence: TGTGCCAGCAGTGGGACACACACTGAAGCTTTCTTT. It specifies CASSGTHTEAFF.

V usage is TRBV14 and J usage is TRBJ2-3, with 11 bases lining up with TRBD2. V gave up 4 bases and J gave up 2 bases; unmatched junction bases: 5. The germline gives CDR1 SGHDN, CDR2 FVKESK. The CDR3 consists of 16 residues. CDR3 nucleotide sequence: TGTGCCAGCAGCCCCGGGACTAGCGGAGACACAGATACGCAGTATTTT. Protein product: CASSPGTSGDTDTQYF. The complete variable domain, with remaining parts taken from reference TRBV14 and TRBJ2-3, reads EAGVTQFPSHSVIEKGQTVTLRCDPISGHDNLYWYRRVMGKEIKFLLHFVKESKQDESGMPNNRFLAERTGGTYSTLKVQPAELEDSGVYFCASSPGTSGDTDTQYFGPGTRLTVL.

The rearrangement joins TRBV20-1 to TRBJ2-1, with TRBD2 matching over 12 bases. Germline assignment: CDR1 DFQATT and CDR2 SNEGSKA (reference sequence). The CDR3 is 16 residues long. The V gene end was trimmed by 3 bases and the J gene end by 8 bases; junction bases not matched to a gene: 11. Here the CDR3 DNA reads TGCAGTGCTAGCGAATTCGGGCTAGCGGGAGGGTATGAGCAGTTCTTC. It yields the protein CSASEFGLAGGYEQFF.

This chain uses TRBV5-1 with TRBJ2-3; 12 bases are shared with TRBD2. Germline V CDR1 and CDR2: SGHRS, YFSETQ. V lost 9 bases, J lost 1 base, and 3 bases stayed unmatched. The CDR3 runs 14 residues. DNA of the CDR3: TGCGCCACAAGACTAGCGGGAGGCACAGATACGCAGTATTTT. Its translation is CATRLAGGTDTQYF. The entire variable domain, with the rest obtained from reference TRBV5-1 and TRBJ2-3, is as follows: KAGVTQTPRYLIKTRGQQVTLSCSPISGHRSVSWYQQTPGQGLQFLFEYFSETQRNKGNFPGRFSGRQFSNSRSEMNVSTLELGDSALYLCATRLAGGTDTQYFGPGTRLTVL.

This clonotype has just a few counts. The CDR3 loop is CASSLEGGLEQYF. Written as DNA, the CDR3 is TGTGCCAGCAGCTTAGAAGGAGGGCTCGAGCAGTACTTC. J is TRBJ2-7 and V is TRBV7-2; perhaps TRBD2 as D (6 bases). Between the trimmed V and J ends, which lost 1 base and 6 bases, there was a span of 10 bases. The CDR3 has 13 amino acids. Germline V gene lookup returns CDR1 SGHTA and CDR2 FQGNSA.

V is TRBV6-9 and J is TRBJ1-1; 10 bases match TRBD1. Trimming removed 3 bases from V and 7 bases from J; junction bases left unmatched: 2. Germline CDR1 is MNHGY and CDR2 is SVAAGI. The CDR3 consists of 13 residues. CDR3 in DNA: TGTGCCAGCAGTTACGACAGGGGGCTTGAAGCTTTCTTT. It yields the protein CASSYDRGLEAFF.

The rearrangement links TRBV27 to TRBJ1-3; D is uncertain. The V gene's germline CDR1 is MNHEY and CDR2 SMNVEV (reference sequence). The V gene lost 2 bases and the J gene lost 4 bases, with 6 bases spanning the gap. This CDR3 region has 13 residues. The CDR3 DNA is TGTGCCAGCAGTTTAATCGTCGGAAACACCATATATTTT. Translation: CASSLIVGNTIYF.

In this sample, this clonotype turned up many times. V and J are TRBV2 and TRBJ2-1; D is unresolved. Germline V lookup: CDR1 SNHLY, CDR2 FYNNEI. V shed 7 bases and J shed 4 bases, with 5 bases lying between them. The CDR3 sequence is 11 residues long. In DNA form, the CDR3 reads TGTGCCAGCACGGAGTACAATGAGCAGTTCTTC. Translated: CASTEYNEQFF.

As for this clonotype: The conserved phenylalanine or tryptophan is not found at the CDR3 terminus, so this likely reflects a read error. The chain joins TRBV6-4 to TRBJ1-2, with 7 nucleotides matching TRBD1. Looked up from germline, CDR1 is MRHNA and CDR2 is SNTAGT. The J segment lost 1 base and the V segment lost 7 bases, leaving 9 bases of the junction unmatched. The CDR3 is 15 residues long. CDR3 in amino acids: CASTFGTAFNYGYTL. CDR3 DNA sequence: TGTGCCAGCACCTTCGGGACAGCCTTTAACTATGGCTACACCCTC.

Many counts were recorded for this clonotype. The gene calls are TRBV28 and TRBJ2-7; TRBD2 matches 7 bases. V lost 5 bases and J lost 5; bases outside the gene matches: 15. The CDR3 consists of 16 residues. Per germline, CDR1 MDHEN and CDR2 SYDVKM. CDR3 amino acids: CASSHTWTSASHEQYF. The CDR3 nucleotides read TGTGCCAGCAGTCACACCTGGACTAGTGCAAGCCACGAGCAGTACTTC.

This clonotype came up many times. The V gene is TRBV5-1, the J gene TRBJ1-5; D not resolved. CDR1 is SGHRS, CDR2 YFSETQ, per germline. V lost 0 bases and J 0 bases, leaving 10 bases between the germline ends. This CDR3 region has 16 residues. CDR3 in amino acids: CASSLGPGYSNQPQHF. DNA of the CDR3: TGCGCCAGCAGCTTGGGCCCGGGATATAGCAATCAGCCCCAGCATTTT. Full variable domain (rest looked up from reference TRBV5-1 and TRBJ1-5): KAGVTQTPRYLIKTRGQQVTLSCSPISGHRSVSWYQQTPGQGLQFLFEYFSETQRNKGNFPGRFSGRQFSNSRSEMNVSTLELGDSALYLCASSLGPGYSNQPQHFGDGTRLSIL.

This chain joins TRBV28 and TRBJ2-1; 9 nucleotides line up with TRBD2. The CDR3 runs to 15 residues. Germline assignment: CDR1 MDHEN and CDR2 SYDVKM. J gave up 8 bases and V 2 bases, and 7 bases lay outside the gene matches. CDR3 coding DNA: TGTGCCAGCAGTTTACTCGCGGGAGGGGTCGATGAGCAGTTCTTC. Its protein product is CASSLLAGGVDEQFF.

This clonotype was seen only a few times. The chain combines TRBV28 with TRBJ1-3; 8 nucleotides line up with TRBD1. V trimming: 4 bases; J trimming: 2 bases; junction bases outside the gene matches: 10. Per the germline V gene, CDR1 is MDHEN and CDR2 is SYDVKM. The CDR3 contains 17 residues. The CDR3 nucleotides are TGTGCCAGCAGTTGGGGTCTCAGGGGGCCAACTGGAAACACCATATATTTT. It codes for CASSWGLRGPTGNTIYF.

On this clonotype: With a much larger clone just one base away, this may be a read error. The rearrangement joins TRBV2 to TRBJ2-5; 14 bases are a match to TRBD2. The CDR3 covers 15 residues. After removal of 5 bases from V and 4 bases from J, the junction contained 3 bases not matched to a gene. Germline V gene lookup returns CDR1 SNHLY and CDR2 FYNNEI. The CDR3 reads CASSTGTSGRETQYF. The CDR3 nucleotides read TGTGCCAGCAGTACCGGGACTAGCGGGAGAGAGACCCAGTACTTC.

The table lists this clonotype with a few counts. The J gene is TRBJ1-4, the V gene TRBV29-1, with D possibly TRBD1 on 6 matching bases. Trimming took off 5 bases at V and 10 bases at J, with 14 bases between the two ends. The CDR3 runs to 12 residues. Germline V gives CDR1 SQVTM, CDR2 ANQGSEA. The DNA for the CDR3 is TGCAGCGTTATCAGGGGATCCGGAAAACTGTTTTTT. Translating gives CSVIRGSGKLFF.

V gene TRBV30 combines with J gene TRBJ2-5, with 9 bases aligning to TRBD1. Losses at the gene ends were 4 bases for V and 5 bases for J; bases not matched to a gene: 8. This CDR3 region has 14 residues. The germline CDR1 and CDR2 sequences are GTSNPN and SVGIG (reference sequence). CDR3 sequence reads: CAWTKTGGFETQYF. CDR3 nucleotides: TGTGCCTGGACGAAGACAGGGGGTTTTGAGACCCAGTACTTC.

This clonotype was found a few times. The chain carries TRBV6-5 and TRBJ2-7, with a tentative D call TRBD1 (6 bases). The CDR3 covers 16 residues. V was trimmed by 0 bases and J by 2 bases, leaving 14 bases between them. The germline V gene encodes CDR1 MNHEY and CDR2 SVGAGI. The CDR3 DNA is TGTGCCAGCAGTTACTCAGCACAGGGAACCCCCTACGAGCAGTACTTC. It encodes CASSYSAQGTPYEQYF.

This clonotype has at least ten counts. The genes are TRBV3-1 and TRBJ2-7; TRBD1 might be the D (6 bases). This CDR3 comprises 18 residues. CDR1 is LGHDT, CDR2 YNNKEL, per germline (reference sequence). V was shortened by 1 base and J by 1 base, with 20 bases between the two germline ends. The CDR3 sequence: CASSQALGRRGDSYEQYF. CDR3 sequence (DNA): TGTGCCAGCAGCCAAGCACTCGGTCGCAGGGGAGATTCCTACGAGCAGTACTTC.

As for this clonotype: Given a much more abundant clone one base away, this may be a read error. The CDR3 reads CTSINDRETSYNEQFF. In nucleotides, the CDR3 is TGTACCAGCATCAATGACAGGGAAACCAGTTACAATGAGCAGTTCTTC. The chain couples TRBV7-9 to TRBJ2-1; TRBD1 agrees at 7 bases. The germline V gene encodes CDR1 SEHNR and CDR2 FQNEAQ (reference sequence). The CDR3 runs 16 residues.

This clonotype was seen at least ten times. The V call is TRBV6-2 or TRBV6-3, the J call TRBJ1-5; D is unclear. Germline lookup yields CDR1 MNHEY and CDR2 SVGEGT. CDR3 length: 16 residues. Between the trimmed V and J ends, which lost 6 bases and 4 bases, there was a span of 19 bases. The DNA for the CDR3 is TGTGCCAGCAGCCTAGGAGGTCCCGGAGGAAATCAGCCCCAGCATTTT. Translated, it gives CASSLGGPGGNQPQHF.

In its sample, this clonotype was seen many times. The chain employs TRBV28 and TRBJ2-1; TRBD2 agrees at 7 bases. Germline lookup yields CDR1 MDHEN and CDR2 SYDVKM. The J segment lost 3 bases and the V segment lost 8 bases, leaving 4 bases of the junction unmatched. The CDR3 length is 13 residues. CDR3 bases: TGTGCCAGCCGAGGGACTAACTACAATGAGCAGTTCTTC. Protein sequence: CASRGTNYNEQFF.

The rearrangement links TRBV28 to TRBJ2-7; 10 nucleotides align to TRBD2. Germline CDR1 MDHEN, CDR2 SYDVKM. V shed 6 bases, J shed 1 base, and the junction held 6 bases outside the gene matches. The CDR3 extends over 15 amino acids. The CDR3 DNA reads as TGTGCCAGCAGGGCTAGCGGGAGAGGATCCTACGAGCAGTACTTC. It is translated as CASRASGRGSYEQYF.

This clonotype was counted at least ten times. The chain is built from TRBV9 and TRBJ2-5; D is perhaps TRBD2 (5 bases). Germline CDR1 SGDLS, CDR2 YYNGEE. The CDR3 length is 15 residues. V was shortened by 4 bases and J by 0 bases, with 13 bases between the two germline ends. The CDR3 sequence: CASSPVEEYQETQYF. The CDR3 DNA reads as TGTGCCAGCAGCCCAGTGGAGGAGTACCAAGAGACCCAGTACTTC.

This clonotype was observed many times. J is TRBJ2-7 and V is TRBV5-1; TRBD2 matches 12 bases. The germline gives CDR1 SGHRS, CDR2 YFSETQ. The CDR3 runs 16 residues. The junction had 3 bases not matched to a gene; V was cut back by 0 bases and J by 2 bases. This CDR3 is CASSLDASGRAYEQYF. Here the CDR3 DNA reads TGCGCCAGCAGCTTGGATGCTAGCGGGAGGGCCTACGAGCAGTACTTC.

The J gene is TRBJ2-3, the V gene TRBV7-3, with D uncertain. Germline loops: CDR1 SGHTA, CDR2 FQGTGA. V lost 0 bases and J lost 2, with 9 bases in between. The CDR3 loop spans 15 amino acids. The CDR3 protein is CASSLTLIPTDTQYF. As DNA, the CDR3 is TGTGCCAGCAGCTTAACACTGATACCCACAGATACGCAGTATTTT.

This clonotype was counted a few times. Germline is not matched at one junction end, which may reflect a read error. V gene TRBV12-3 or TRBV12-4 combines with J gene TRBJ1-1, with a tentative D call TRBD1 (5 bases). The CDR3 length is 14 residues. CDR3 nucleotides: TGCGCCAGCACCCTCTGGGACGGGAACACTGAAGCTTCCTTT. Amino acids: CASTLWDGNTEASF.

This clonotype occurred a few times. This chain uses TRBV7-8 with TRBJ2-3, with 13 nucleotides matching TRBD2. The CDR3 sequence is 18 residues long. J was trimmed by 0 bases and V by 8 bases; bases with no gene match: 11. The V gene's germline CDR1 is SGHVS and CDR2 FQNEAQ. CDR3: CASSLLAGGASSTDTQYF. The CDR3 coding sequence is TGTGCCAGCTCCTTACTAGCGGGAGGGGCCTCTAGCACAGATACGCAGTATTTT.